The following is a T cell receptor (beta chain) sequence with its context. This clonotype was observed a few times. Its recognized antigen is unknown. Base-call qualities are not available, and no considerably larger clone is one nucleotide away. The data stem from a study of tumor-infiltrating lymphocytes in primary liver carcinoma (dated by TCRdb to between 2016 and 2019). The study in broad terms: Surgical resection was performed in China between November 2015 and early 2016 on roughly 5 patients with histopathologically diagnosed primary liver carcinoma. Hepatocellular carcinoma (four) or combined HCC and intrahepatic cholangiocarcinoma (one) was present in the five patients, who were three men and two women aged 30 to 69 years. Tumors of the five patients were stage T1-T3 N0M0 with maximum diameters of roughly 4.2 to 11 cm. Each sample produced roughly 3.5 to 7.13 million productive TCRbeta reads, and read depth showed no significant difference between tissue types. For each liver tumor, the study sampled five regions along with adjacent normal tissue and blood, and applied TCRbeta repertoire sequencing, expression microarrays and whole-exome sequencing. A total of roughly 35 specimens from 5 patients, comprising 25 or so tumor regions, 5 adjacent noncancerous liver tissues and 5 peripheral blood samples, were covered by TCRbeta repertoire sequencing. Technical replicate repertoires showed high reproducibility, with mean shared-clone rates roughly 0.88 and correlation coefficients above 0.95.

Blood RNA was extracted from unsorted whole blood using TRIzol reagent, and germline DNA was obtained with the DNeasy Blood & Tissue kit. At the time of sampling, the patients had chronic HBV infection and had not received any treatment. Before surgery, about 4 milliliters of peripheral blood were collected into K2EDTA tubes. Findings and caveats that apply to the study as a whole: Because sequencing covered only the TCR beta chain and unpaired alpha chains were not captured, true repertoire diversity is likely underestimated. Consistent with antigen-driven expansion, pairs of tumor regions showed higher repertoire overlap (mean around 36%) than either tumor-adjacent pairs (around 17%) or tumor-blood pairs (about 15%). Only a few patients were included in the study, and the authors note that the findings should be validated in a larger study. A significantly larger repertoire fraction was made up by the top 250 clones in tumors than in blood (p = 0.039). Bulk unsorted samples precluded comparing CD4+ and CD8+ T cell repertoires.

TCRbeta-specific cDNA was reverse-transcribed from around 0.45 ug total RNA using a constant-region primer and ProtoScript II reverse transcriptase. TCRbeta libraries were built with three nested multiplex PCR rounds, a slightly modified ARM-PCR procedure. Sample barcodes and Illumina adapters were attached in a final 25-cycle PCR using Deep VentR polymerase. Before sequencing, amplicons of 200-500 bp were gel-purified using a QIAquick gel extraction kit. The TCRbeta amplicons were sequenced with 250-bp paired-end reads on an Illumina HiSeq 2500. Turning to the authors' computational methods: Trimmomatic v0.33 was used to quality-trim the reads, and FLASH v1.2.11 was used to merge paired reads so that full CDR3 sequences could be recovered. V, D and J germline segments were assigned to the rearranged TCRbeta sequences by MiGEC v1.2.1b. Clonotype statistics, along with Shannon-Wiener diversity indices, were calculated using VDJtools v1.0.0. To reduce sampling bias, subsequent analyses other than the diversity analysis used only the 250 most abundant clonotypes in each sample. TCRdb trimmed the raw reads at Q25, called clones with MiXCR and kept productive beta chains. Rows are combined by CDR3 protein, so each entry shows the most common genes and DNA. It is TCRdb's table, rather than the study itself, that gives the V and J calls and clone size. The sample table shows some 320,000 distinct CDR3 sequences, and 50% to 70% are seen once. The ten biggest clones cover approximately 9% of the sample.

Sequencing was carried out using peripheral blood. This sequence originates from a man between 40 and 49 years old with primary liver carcinoma and hepatitis B virus infection.

The sequenced DNA is TGTGCCAGCAGTCCAGGGCTTGGAAACACCATATATTTT. Its protein reads: CASSPGLGNTIYF. Here the chain combines TRBV12-3 or TRBV12-4 and TRBJ1-3, with TRBD1 tentatively as D gene (5 bases match). Inclusive of the bounding cysteine and phenylalanine, the CDR3 is 13 residues long. Only the CDR3 DNA stays, 39 bases, in frame from base 1. V sheds 5 bases and J sheds 3 bases, leaving 8 bases between their ends.